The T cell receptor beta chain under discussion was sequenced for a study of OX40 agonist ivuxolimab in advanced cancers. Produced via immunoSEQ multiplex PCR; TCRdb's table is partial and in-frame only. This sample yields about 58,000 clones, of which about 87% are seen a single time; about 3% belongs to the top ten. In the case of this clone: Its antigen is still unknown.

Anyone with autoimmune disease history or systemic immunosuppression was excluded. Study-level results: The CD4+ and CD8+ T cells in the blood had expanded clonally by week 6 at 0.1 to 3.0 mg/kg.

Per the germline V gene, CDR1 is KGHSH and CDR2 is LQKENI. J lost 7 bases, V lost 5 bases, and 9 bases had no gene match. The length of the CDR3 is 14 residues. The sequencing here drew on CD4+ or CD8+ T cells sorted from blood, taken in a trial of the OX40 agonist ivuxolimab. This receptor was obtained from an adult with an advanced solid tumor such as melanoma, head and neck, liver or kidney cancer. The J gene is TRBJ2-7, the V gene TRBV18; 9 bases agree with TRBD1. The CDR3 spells CASSISQGAIEQYF. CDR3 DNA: TGTGCCAGCTCAATTTCACAGGGGGCAATTGAGCAGTACTTC.